This TCR beta chain was profiled in a study of post-analysis software for immune sequencing data. Study details: The disease courses covered relapsing-remitting, secondary progressive and progressive-relapsing multiple sclerosis.

The CDR3 covers 14 residues. Unmatched junction bases numbered 4, after V lost 6 bases and J lost 2 bases. Germline V gene lookup returns CDR1 ENHRY and CDR2 SYGVKD. Study-wide points: Normalized Chao1 diversity was significantly lower in multiple sclerosis patients than in controls. Relative to controls, patients had roughly five TRBV segments at higher frequency, with TRBV5-6, TRBV5-1 and TRBV20-1 among these.

This clonotype was counted once. Its antigen is currently unknown. Each TCR beta cDNA library carried unique molecular identifiers. T cells, roughly 0.9 to 11 million of them, yielded about half a million cDNA molecules. TCRdb re-called the PCR reads through MiXCR, storing one row per CDR3 protein. The data show 350,000 to 500,000 distinct CDR3 sequences, 30% to 45% seen once. Sequenced: blood. This TCR derives from a girl aged 2 to 9 with multiple sclerosis. The chain uses TRBV10-3 and TRBJ1-2; 9 bases are a match to TRBD1. The CDR3 region has the DNA TGTGCCATCAGCCCGGGGACAGGGAACTATGGCTACACCTTC. The encoded protein is CAISPGTGNYGYTF.